This TCR beta chain was retrieved from a study of blood T cell repertoires in COVID-19. Study overall: The United States, Italy and Spain were the sources of the acute and convalescent COVID-19 samples. T cells, B-cell-depleted T cells, or PBMCs provided the cDNA or gDNA that served as material.

Per the study methods: Nucleated cell counts were estimated from reference gene primer amplification. Clones were sequenced by immunoSEQ multiplex PCR, and TCRdb holds only the in-frame ones, with some missing. V and J calls and clone size follow that table, whereas D and trimming were derived from the DNA. This sample carries around 180,000 clones, about 91% of them seen once, and the ten largest clones take 3.5% to 5%. Sequencing input: peripheral blood. The source is a woman between 25 and 40 years old with acute or convalescent COVID-19.

In nucleotides, the CDR3 is TGTGCCAGCAGCTACGGACATTACTACGAGCAGTACTTC. Protein sequence: CASSYGHYYEQYF. The rearrangement joins TRBV5-5 to TRBJ2-7; TRBD1 is a possible D gene (5 bases). V lost 3 bases, J lost 3 bases, and 10 bases lay in between. The CDR3 runs 13 residues. CDR1 is SGHKS, CDR2 YYEKEE, per germline (reference sequence). Combining the CDR3 with reference TRBV5-5 and TRBJ2-7 gives the whole variable domain DAGVTQSPTHLIKTRGQQVTLRCSPISGHKSVSWYQQVLGQGPQFIFQYYEKEERGRGNFPDRFSARQFPNYSSELNVNALLLGDSALYLCASSYGHYYEQYFGPGTRLTVT.